This T cell receptor (beta chain) was recorded in a study of early T cells in non-severe SARS-CoV-2 infection. This clonotype was found a few times. TCRdb reanalysed the 5' RACE reads using MiXCR and keeps one entry per CDR3 protein. The sample includes approximately 67,000 distinct CDR3 sequences, approximately 9% of them seen just once. The V segment lost 2 bases and the J segment 7 bases; nucleotides outside the gene matches: 8. Germline assignment: CDR1 SGHTA and CDR2 FQGTGA. CDR3 length: 15 residues. The sample consisted of whole blood. The chain combines TRBV7-3 with TRBJ2-1, with 7 bases identical to TRBD2. This clonotype was sampled from an adult who was a healthcare worker with PCR-confirmed SARS-CoV-2 infection or an uninfected control (not recorded which). In DNA form, the CDR3 reads TGTGCCAGCAGCTTACAAGACCTAGCGGCGAATGAGCAGTTCTTC. It is translated as CASSLQDLAANEQFF.